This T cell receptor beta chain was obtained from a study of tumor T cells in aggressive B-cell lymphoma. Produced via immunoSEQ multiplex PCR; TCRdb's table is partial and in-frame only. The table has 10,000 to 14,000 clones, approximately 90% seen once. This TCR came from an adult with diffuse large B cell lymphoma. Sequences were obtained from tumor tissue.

CDR3 nucleotide sequence: TGCGCCAGCAGCCAGCGGGGCACCTACGAGCAGTACTTC. Translating it yields CASSQRGTYEQYF. The chain employs TRBV4-3 and TRBJ2-5; D might be TRBD2 (6 bases). Matching the DNA end better, TRBJ2-7 makes the J call doubtful. The CDR3 has 13 residues. From germline, CDR1 is LGHNA and CDR2 YSLEER.